The rows below give T cell receptor beta chains drawn from one sample of a study of blood T cell repertoires in COVID-19. TCRdb's table, derived via immunoSEQ multiplex PCR, lists solely in-frame clones and lacks some. Among 200,000 to 300,000 clones listed, nearly 85% were seen once. Sample: peripheral blood. Receptors originate from a human donor in a cohort sampled during active COVID-19. The CDR3 runs from the conserved cysteine through the conserved F or W. The order of the fields is J gene, V gene, CDR3 protein.

>TRBJ2-6|TRBV28
CASSLLAGGSGANVLTF
>TRBJ2-7|TRBV14
CASSNRLGGEQYF
>TRBJ1-5|TRBV27
CASSSAGTGGNQPQHF
>TRBJ2-1|TRBV19
CASSRLAGVGEFF
>TRBJ2-3|TRBV29-1
CSVVAGDATQYF
>TRBJ2-3|TRBV27
CASSLSPGLAPDTQYF
>TRBJ2-1|TRBV11-3
CASSVNRVNEQFF
>TRBJ2-2|TRBV7-2
CASSLRTGGLNGELFF
>TRBJ2-7|TRBV3-1/TRBV3-2
CASSQAGLAGGYEQYF
>TRBJ2-7|TRBV18
CASSPRTGNTAEQYF
>TRBJ2-7|TRBV5-1
CASSLLSGAYEQYF
>TRBJ2-7|TRBV10-2
CASSVPGLGAYEQYF
>TRBJ2-7|TRBV28
CASSFPIRDGGYEQYF
>TRBJ2-5|TRBV24-1
CATSDSRVMETQYF
>TRBJ2-2|TRBV6-2/TRBV6-3
CASSSRTDVNTGELFF
>TRBJ1-5|TRBV18
CASSPQERDQPQHF
>TRBJ2-7|TRBV4-2
CASSQDRGSPYEQYF